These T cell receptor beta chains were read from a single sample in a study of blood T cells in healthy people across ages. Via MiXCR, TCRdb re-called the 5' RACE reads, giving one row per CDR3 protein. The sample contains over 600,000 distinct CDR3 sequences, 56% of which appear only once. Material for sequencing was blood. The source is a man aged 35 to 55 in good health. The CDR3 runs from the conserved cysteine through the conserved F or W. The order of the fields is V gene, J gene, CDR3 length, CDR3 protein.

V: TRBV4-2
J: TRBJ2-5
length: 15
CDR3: CASSQDPRGTETQYF

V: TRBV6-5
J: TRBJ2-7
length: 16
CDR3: CASSYVGGRSSYEQYF

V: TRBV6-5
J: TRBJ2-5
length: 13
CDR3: CASSLGLADQQYF

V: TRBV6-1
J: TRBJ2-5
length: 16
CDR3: CASSSSTGNWGETQYF

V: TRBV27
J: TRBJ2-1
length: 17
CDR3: CASSPPRESGGPNEQFF

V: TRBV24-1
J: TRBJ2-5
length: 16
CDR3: CATSDGGQSGRNEQYF

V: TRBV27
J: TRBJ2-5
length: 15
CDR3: CASSLPGGLQETQYF

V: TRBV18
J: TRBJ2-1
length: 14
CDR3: CAGSPQRDKNEQFF

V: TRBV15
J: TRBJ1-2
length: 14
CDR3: CATSRPQGWNGYTF

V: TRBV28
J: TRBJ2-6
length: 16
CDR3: CASSSPDRRVANVLTF

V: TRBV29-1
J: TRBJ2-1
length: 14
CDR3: CSVEAVTGYNEQFF

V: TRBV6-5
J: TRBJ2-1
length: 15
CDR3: CASSRRPTDYNEQFF

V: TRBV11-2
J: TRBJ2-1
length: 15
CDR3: CASSSLAGKYNEQFF

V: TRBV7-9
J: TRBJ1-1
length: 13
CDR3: CASRETGTPEAFF

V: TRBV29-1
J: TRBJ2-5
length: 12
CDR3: CSVDTYQETPYF

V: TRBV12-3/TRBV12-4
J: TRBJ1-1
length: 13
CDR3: CASSLLGETEAFF

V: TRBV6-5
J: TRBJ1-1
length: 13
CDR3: CATRLGGGTEAFF

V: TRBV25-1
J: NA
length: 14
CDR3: CASRGDRSYNEQYF

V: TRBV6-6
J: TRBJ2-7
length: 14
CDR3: CASSYSDRVGEQYF

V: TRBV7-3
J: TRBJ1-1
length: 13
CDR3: CASSDMSNTEAFF

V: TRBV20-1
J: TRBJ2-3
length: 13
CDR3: CSPWAGGTDTQYF

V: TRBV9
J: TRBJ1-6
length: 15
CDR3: CASSVWDSRNSPLHF

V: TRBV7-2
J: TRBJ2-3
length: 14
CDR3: CASSSYVSADTQYF

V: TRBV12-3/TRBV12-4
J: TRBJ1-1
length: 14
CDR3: CASRGQGVPREAFF

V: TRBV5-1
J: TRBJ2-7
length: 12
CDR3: CASSLEGYEQYF

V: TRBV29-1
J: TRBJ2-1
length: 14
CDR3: CSVRDRGLVDEQFF

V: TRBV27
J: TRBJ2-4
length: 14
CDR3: CASSSTGIAGEQYF

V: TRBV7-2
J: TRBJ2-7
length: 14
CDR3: CASSLVTASYEQYF

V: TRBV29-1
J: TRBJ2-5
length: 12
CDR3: CSAGGGEETQYF

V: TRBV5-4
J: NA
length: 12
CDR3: CASSAPGSEQYF

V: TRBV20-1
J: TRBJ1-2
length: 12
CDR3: CSAPGANYGYTF

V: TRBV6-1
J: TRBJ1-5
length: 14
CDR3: CASSEASIGQPQHF

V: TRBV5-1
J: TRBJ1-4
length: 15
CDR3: CASSGDRVENEKLFF

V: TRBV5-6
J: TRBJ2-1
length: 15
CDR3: CASSFQGFGNNEQFF

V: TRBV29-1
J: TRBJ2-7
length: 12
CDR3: CSVVRANYEQYF

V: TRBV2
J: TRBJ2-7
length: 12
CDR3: CASSEISPEQYF

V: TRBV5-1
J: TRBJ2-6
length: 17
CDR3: CASSLVSGDPGANVLNF

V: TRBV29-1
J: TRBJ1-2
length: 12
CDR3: CSVDDGGNGYTF

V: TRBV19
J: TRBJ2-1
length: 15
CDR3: CASRSNSGYYNEQFF

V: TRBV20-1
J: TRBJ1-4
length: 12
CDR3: CSLDRTNEKLFF

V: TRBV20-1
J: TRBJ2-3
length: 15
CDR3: CSAGGGLAPTDTQYF

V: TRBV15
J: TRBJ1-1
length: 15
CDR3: CATSKDRGQGTEAFF

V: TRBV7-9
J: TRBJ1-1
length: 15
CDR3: CASSLARTENTEAFF

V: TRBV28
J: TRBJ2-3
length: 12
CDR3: CASSSIMDTQYF

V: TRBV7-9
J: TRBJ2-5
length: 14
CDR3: CASSPTPTTSRQYF

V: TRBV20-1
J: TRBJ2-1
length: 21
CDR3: CSARVLPRKLAGGGPYNEQFF

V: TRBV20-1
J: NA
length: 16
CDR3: CSARDTTSGGPYEQYF

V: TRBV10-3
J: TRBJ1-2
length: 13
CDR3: CAISKDPNYGYTF

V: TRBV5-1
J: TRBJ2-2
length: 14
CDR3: CASRGTGNTGELFF

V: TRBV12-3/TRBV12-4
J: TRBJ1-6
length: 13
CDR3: CASSLQSNSPLHF

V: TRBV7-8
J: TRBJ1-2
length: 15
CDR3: CASSSTGTPPPGYTF

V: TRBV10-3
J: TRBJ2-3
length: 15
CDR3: CAISGQGVGTDTQYF

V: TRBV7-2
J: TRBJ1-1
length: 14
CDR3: CASSFAGRNTEAFF

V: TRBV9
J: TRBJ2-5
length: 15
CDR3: CASSPEGSWVETQYF